This T cell receptor (beta chain) was sequenced for a study of blood T cell repertoires in COVID-19. Study-wide background: The cDNA or gDNA used as material had been derived from T cells, B-cell-depleted T cells, or PBMCs.

The cohort comprised adults aged roughly 18 to 95 years residing in 20 to 30 US areas. Cohort assignment relied on participant-reported clinical history. Measured with immunoSEQ multiplex PCR; TCRdb has only the in-frame clones, and not every one. The sample gives hundreds of thousands of clones, around 85% of which show up once; 6% to 7% is in the top ten. The V gene lost 5 bases and the J gene lost 3 bases, with 14 bases spanning the gap. The CDR3 is 14 amino acids. Germline CDR1 reads SNHLY; CDR2 reads FYNNEI. The sequence was collected from a woman between 40 and 50 years old who had recovered from COVID-19. V and J are TRBV2 and TRBJ2-7; D is undetermined. Sequences were obtained from PBMCs or T cells enriched from blood (not recorded which). For the CDR3, the DNA is TGTGCCAGCAGTCCCCTCCAGTCGGGCTACGAGCAGTACTTC. This gives the protein CASSPLQSGYEQYF.